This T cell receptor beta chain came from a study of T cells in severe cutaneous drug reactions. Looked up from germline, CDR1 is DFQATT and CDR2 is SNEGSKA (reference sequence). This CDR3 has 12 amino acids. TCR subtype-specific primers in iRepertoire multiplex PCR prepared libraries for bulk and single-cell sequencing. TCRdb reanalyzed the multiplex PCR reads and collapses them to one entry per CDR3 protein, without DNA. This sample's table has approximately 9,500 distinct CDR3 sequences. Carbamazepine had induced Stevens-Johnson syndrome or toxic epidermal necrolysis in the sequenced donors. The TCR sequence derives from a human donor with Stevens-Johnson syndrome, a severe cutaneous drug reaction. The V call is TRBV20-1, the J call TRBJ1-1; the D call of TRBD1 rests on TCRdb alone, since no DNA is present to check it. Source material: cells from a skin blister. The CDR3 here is CSAGTPGTEAFF.